This paragraph covers one T cell receptor beta chain sequence. The antigen is unknown. Researchers ran the PCR with 60 Vbeta and 13 Jbeta primers. Profiled with immunoSEQ multiplex PCR; TCRdb holds only in-frame clones, not every one. The sample holds 80,000 to 90,000 clones, 75% seen once. The record originates from a study of cytomegalovirus exposure and HLA in healthy donors. Turning to the study itself: Most donors, 81% of a few hundred genotyped, fell in the Caucasian-associated ancestry cluster. Study-level points and caveats: TRBV6-2, TRBV6-3 and other indistinguishable V segments were excluded. Differences between HLA loci emerged in a later analysis of TCR association rates, with DRB1 most and HLA-C fewest.

The V gene lost 0 bases and the J gene lost 2 bases, with 9 bases spanning the gap. CDR1 is SGHRS and CDR2 is YFSETQ in the germline V gene. The CDR3 extends over 14 amino acids. The chain combines TRBV5-1 with TRBJ2-7; D is uncertain. Sample: PBMCs. The clonotype was recovered from a man aged 40-49 years in good health and CMV-seronegative. CDR3 loop: CASSLGPAAYEQYF. The CDR3 DNA is TGCGCCAGCAGCTTGGGACCGGCGGCCTACGAGCAGTACTTC.